This TCR beta chain was observed in a study of persistence of HIV-infected CD4 T cells. Lysates of CMV-infected fibroblasts at 10 ug/mL stimulated these cells. CD40L-negative CD69-negative CD45RO-high memory CD4+ T cells were sorted as populations depleted of antigen-responding cells. Donors had undetectable plasma HIV-1 RNA, under 50 copies/mL, for 4+ years. Germline V lookup: CDR1 MNHEY, CDR2 SVGAGI. V was cut by 2 bases and J by 4 bases, with 12 bases left in between. The CDR3 consists of 15 residues. In the case of this clone: What it recognizes is unknown. The same CDR3 is also encoded by other DNA sequences in this sample.

This was the immunoSEQ version 4 assay in survey mode. Produced via immunoSEQ multiplex PCR; TCRdb's table is partial and in-frame only. The top ten clones hold 0.65% to 0.85% of a sample with roughly 28,000 clones, more than 75% of them seen once. This receptor was obtained from an adult woman with HIV who was CMV-seropositive. This sequence joins TRBV6-5 and TRBJ1-5, with D possibly being TRBD1 (6 bases). The sample was CD4+ T cells sorted from PBMCs after roughly 19-hour stimulation, taken from a patient who received antiretroviral therapy. CDR3 nucleotides: TGTGCCAGCAGTTACATGGGGGCTTCTAATCAGCCCCAGCATTTT. Translated, it gives CASSYMGASNQPQHF.